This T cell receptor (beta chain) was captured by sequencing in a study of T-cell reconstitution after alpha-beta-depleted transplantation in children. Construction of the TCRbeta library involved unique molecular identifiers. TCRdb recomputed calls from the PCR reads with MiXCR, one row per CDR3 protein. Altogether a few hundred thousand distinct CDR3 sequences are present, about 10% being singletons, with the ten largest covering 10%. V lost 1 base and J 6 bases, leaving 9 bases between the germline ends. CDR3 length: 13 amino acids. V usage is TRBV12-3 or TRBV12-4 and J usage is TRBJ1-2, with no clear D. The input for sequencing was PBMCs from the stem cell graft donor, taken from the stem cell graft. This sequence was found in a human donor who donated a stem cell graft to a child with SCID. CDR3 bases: TGTGCCAGCAGTTTAGGGTACGGGGATGGCTACACCTTC. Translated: CASSLGYGDGYTF.